This T cell receptor beta chain is from a study of CD8 T cells in Susac syndrome. Germline CDR1 and CDR2: KGHSH and LQKENI. Trimming removed 8 bases from V and 0 bases from J, with 13 bases in between. CDR3 length: 15 amino acids. Random-hexamer reverse transcription was applied to 0.5 to 1 ug RNA. TCRdb re-called the immunoSEQ multiplex PCR reads with MiXCR, one entry per CDR3 protein. The profile covers 200,000 to 250,000 distinct CDR3 sequences, with 85% to 95% appearing a single time and 0.082% taken by the ten largest. Material: CD4+ T cells from PBMCs. The source of this sequence is a human donor with multiple sclerosis. This chain links TRBV18 with TRBJ2-2; possible D gene TRBD1, 6 bases. The CDR3 reads CASPRGSANTGELFF. The CDR3 DNA reads as TGTGCCAGCCCGAGGGGGTCTGCGAACACCGGGGAGCTGTTTTTT.